This T cell receptor beta chain was recorded in a study of a mutant IDH1 vaccine in newly diagnosed glioma (TCRdb year 2021). General notes on the study: Vaccination started 4-6 weeks after radiotherapy alone, or was given together with temozolomide cycles in the groups whose treatment included chemotherapy. Of the approximately 33 treated patients, about 60% were male and around 40% were female, and the mean age was approximately 40 years. Prior to enrollment, patients had been given standard therapy consisting of radiotherapy alone, temozolomide alone, or radiochemotherapy with temozolomide, with the combination given to most patients. The week-35 safety follow-up was designated visit V12, and the week-47 end of study was designated visit V13. Peripheral blood samples were drawn at six visits, namely V03 (baseline), V05, V07, V10, V12 and V13. For exploratory analyses, about 25 treated patients had longitudinal TCRB deep sequencing done wherever samples were available. Summary of the overall study and its limitations: No apparent relationship was observed between pseudoprogression and alterations in the top peripheral T cell clonotypes detected by TCRB sequencing. PBMC samples for TCRB deep sequencing were selected based on availability. It was noted by the authors that analyses of patient blood samples could not be reproduced owing to sample limitations. Vaccine-induced immune responses across multiple MHC alleles were detected in about 93% of patients.

This clone has just one count. What antigen it recognizes has not been identified. Per-nucleotide qualities are absent, and no much larger clonotype sits a single base away. Library generation was performed with the immunoSEQ multiplex PCR assay. Rearranged TCR beta chain sequences were amplified with the hsTCRB Kit following the manufacturer's protocol. TCRB libraries were sequenced on an Illumina MiSeq. As for the authors' bioinformatics: The kit vendor's proprietary platform handled demultiplexing, trimming and gene mapping. As stored in TCRdb, this immuneACCESS dataset retains in-frame rearrangements with V and J assigned. A fraction of the clones does not appear; measured against another copy, unresolved V genes explain less than half of the discrepancy, and the remainder lacks a known reason. That table furnishes V, J and clone size, whereas the DNA furnished D and trimming. The sample profile shows about 47,000 clones; approximately 90% of them were found once. Around 6% of the sample goes to the ten largest clones.

The time point label for this specimen denotes: week 35, safety follow-up. Every vaccine dose consisted of 300 ug of a 20-mer mutant IDH1 peptide in Montanide, administered subcutaneously together with topical imiquimod. Patients were given eight vaccinations, in weeks 1, 3, 5, 7, 11, 15, 19 and 23, which matched visits V03 through V10. Donors had newly diagnosed WHO grade 3 or 4 IDH1-mutant astrocytomas with loss of nuclear ATRX. The samples were drawn from NOA16, a multicentre, single-arm, open-label phase I trial in Germany that tested a mutant IDH1 peptide vaccine in humans for the first time. The DNeasy Blood and Tissue Kit was used to extract genomic DNA from EDTA blood for TCRB sequencing. Spanning cysteine to phenylalanine, the CDR3 consists of 14 amino acids. CDR3 DNA only is kept here, 42 bases in frame from base 1. V sheds 2 bases and J sheds 0 bases, leaving 5 bases between their ends. Looking up the germline V gene yields CDR1 SNHLY and CDR2 FYNNEI.

The sequenced sample was PBMCs, obtained from a glioma patient whose treatment included an IDH1 peptide vaccine. The clonotype comes from a woman in her 40s with glioma. The chain employs TRBV2 and TRBJ1-5; no confident D gene assignment can be made. The nucleotides read TGTGCCAGCAGTGAACAGTATAGCAATCAGCCCCAGCATTTT. Its translation reads: CASSEQYSNQPQHF.